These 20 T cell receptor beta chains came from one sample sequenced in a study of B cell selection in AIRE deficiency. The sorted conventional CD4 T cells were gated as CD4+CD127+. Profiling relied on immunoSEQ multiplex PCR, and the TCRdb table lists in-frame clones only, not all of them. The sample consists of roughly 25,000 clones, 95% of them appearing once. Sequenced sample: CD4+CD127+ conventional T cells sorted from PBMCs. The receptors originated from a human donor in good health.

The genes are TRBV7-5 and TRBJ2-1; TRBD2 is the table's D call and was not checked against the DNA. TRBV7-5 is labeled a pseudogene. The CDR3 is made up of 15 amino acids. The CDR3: CVRRREPRIYNEQFF. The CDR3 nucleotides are TGTGTCAGACGGAGGGAACCTAGGATATACAATGAGCAGTTCTTC.

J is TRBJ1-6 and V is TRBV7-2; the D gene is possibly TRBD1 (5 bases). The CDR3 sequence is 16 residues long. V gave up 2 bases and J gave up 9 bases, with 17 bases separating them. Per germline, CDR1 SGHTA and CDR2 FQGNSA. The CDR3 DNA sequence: TGTGCCAGCAGCTTACCCGATGCAGGGACTTTTTCACCCCTCCACTTT. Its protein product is CASSLPDAGTFSPLHF.

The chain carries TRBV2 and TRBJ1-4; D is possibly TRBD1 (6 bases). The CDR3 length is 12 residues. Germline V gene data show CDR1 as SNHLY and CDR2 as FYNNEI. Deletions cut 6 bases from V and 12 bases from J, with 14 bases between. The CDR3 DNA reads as TGTGCCAGCAGCGAACAGGGAAACGAACTGTTTTTT. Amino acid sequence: CASSEQGNELFF.

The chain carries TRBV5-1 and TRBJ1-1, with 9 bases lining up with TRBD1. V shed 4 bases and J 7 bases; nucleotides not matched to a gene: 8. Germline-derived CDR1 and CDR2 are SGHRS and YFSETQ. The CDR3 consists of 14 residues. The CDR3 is CASSLTGGTIEAFF. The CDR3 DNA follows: TGCGCCAGCAGCCTGACAGGGGGAACAATTGAAGCTTTCTTT.

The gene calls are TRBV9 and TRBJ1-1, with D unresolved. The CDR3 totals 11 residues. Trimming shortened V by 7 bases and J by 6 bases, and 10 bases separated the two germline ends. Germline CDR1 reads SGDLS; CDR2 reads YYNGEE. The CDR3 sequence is CASFRGSEAFF. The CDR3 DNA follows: TGTGCCAGCTTCCGGGGATCTGAAGCTTTCTTT.

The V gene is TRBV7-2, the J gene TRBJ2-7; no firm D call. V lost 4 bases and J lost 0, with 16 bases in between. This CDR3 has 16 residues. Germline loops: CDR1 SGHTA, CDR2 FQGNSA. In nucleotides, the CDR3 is TGTGCCAGCAGCTGGAGCCCGAGGAAAGACTCCTACGAGCAGTACTTC. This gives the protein CASSWSPRKDSYEQYF.

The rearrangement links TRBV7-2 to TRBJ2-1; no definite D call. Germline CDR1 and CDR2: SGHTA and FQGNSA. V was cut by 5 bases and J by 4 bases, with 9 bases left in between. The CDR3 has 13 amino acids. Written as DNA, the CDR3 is TGTGCCAGCAGCCCCTACTTGTACAATGAGCAGTTCTTC. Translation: CASSPYLYNEQFF.

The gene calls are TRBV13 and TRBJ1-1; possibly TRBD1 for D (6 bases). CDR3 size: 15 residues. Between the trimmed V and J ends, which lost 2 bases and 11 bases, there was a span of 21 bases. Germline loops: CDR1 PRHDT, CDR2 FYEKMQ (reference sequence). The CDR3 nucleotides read TGTGCCAGCAGCTTATTAAGGGGGGTCCCAGGGAGGGCTTTCTTT. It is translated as CASSLLRGVPGRAFF.

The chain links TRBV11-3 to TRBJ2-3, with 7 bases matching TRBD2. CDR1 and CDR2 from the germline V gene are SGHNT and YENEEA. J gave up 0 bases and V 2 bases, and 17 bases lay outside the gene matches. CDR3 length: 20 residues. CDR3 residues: CASSLPGAPRGLISTDTQYF. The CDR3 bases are TGTGCCAGCAGCTTACCCGGAGCTCCGAGGGGACTAATTAGCACAGATACGCAGTATTTT.

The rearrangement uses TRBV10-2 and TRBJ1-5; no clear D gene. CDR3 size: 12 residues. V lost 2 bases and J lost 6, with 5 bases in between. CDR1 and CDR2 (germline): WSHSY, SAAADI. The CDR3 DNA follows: TGCGCCAGCAGTGAGAACCCTCAGCCCCAGCATTTT. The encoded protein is CASSENPQPQHF.

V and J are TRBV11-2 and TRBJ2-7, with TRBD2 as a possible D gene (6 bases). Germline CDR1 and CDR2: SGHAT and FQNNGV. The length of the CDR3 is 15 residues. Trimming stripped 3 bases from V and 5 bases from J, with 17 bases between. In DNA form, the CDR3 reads TGTGCCAGCAGCTTTAATGTTGCGGGGTGGAACGAGCAGTACTTC. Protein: CASSFNVAGWNEQYF.

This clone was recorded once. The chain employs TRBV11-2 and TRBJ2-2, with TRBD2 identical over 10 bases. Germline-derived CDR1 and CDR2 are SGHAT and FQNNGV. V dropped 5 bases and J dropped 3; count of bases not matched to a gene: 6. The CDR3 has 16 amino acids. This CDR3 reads CASSGIAGGDTGELFF. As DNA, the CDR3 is TGTGCCAGCAGCGGTATAGCGGGAGGAGACACCGGGGAGCTGTTTTTT.

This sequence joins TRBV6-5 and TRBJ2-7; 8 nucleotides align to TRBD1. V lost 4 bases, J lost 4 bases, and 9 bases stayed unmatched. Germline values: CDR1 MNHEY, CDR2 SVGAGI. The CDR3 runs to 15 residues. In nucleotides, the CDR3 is TGTGCCAGCAGTTCTACCGGGACAGGCAGGTACGAGCAGTACTTC. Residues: CASSSTGTGRYEQYF.

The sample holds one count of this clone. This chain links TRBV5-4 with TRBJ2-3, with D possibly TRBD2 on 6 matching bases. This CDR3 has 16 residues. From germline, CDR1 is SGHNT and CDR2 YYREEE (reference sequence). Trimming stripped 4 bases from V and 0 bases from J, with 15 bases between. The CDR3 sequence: CASSALAASSTDTQYF. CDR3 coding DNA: TGTGCCAGCAGCGCCTTAGCGGCCTCTAGCACAGATACGCAGTATTTT.

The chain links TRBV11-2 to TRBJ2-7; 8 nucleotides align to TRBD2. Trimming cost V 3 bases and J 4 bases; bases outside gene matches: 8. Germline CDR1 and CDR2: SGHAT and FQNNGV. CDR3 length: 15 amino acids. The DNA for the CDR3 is TGTGCCAGCAGCTTGGCCGGGACTAGGGTGTACGAGCAGTACTTC. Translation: CASSLAGTRVYEQYF.

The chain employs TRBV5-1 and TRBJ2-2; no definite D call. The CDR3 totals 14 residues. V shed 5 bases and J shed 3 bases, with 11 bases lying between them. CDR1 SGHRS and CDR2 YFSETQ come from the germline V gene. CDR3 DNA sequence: TGCGCCAGCAGAACGACTGGTGACACCGGGGAGCTGTTTTTT. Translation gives CASRTTGDTGELFF.

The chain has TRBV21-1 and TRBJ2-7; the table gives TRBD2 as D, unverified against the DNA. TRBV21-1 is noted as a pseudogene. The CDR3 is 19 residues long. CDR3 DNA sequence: TGTGCCAGCAGCAAAGCGCTTAGTGGGGGGGGCTTAGGGACCTACGAGCAGTACTTC. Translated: CASSKALSGGGLGTYEQYF.

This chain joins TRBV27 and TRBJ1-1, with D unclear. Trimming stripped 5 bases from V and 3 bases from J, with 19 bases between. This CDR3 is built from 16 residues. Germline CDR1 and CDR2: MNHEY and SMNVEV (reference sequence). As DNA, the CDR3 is TGTGCCAGCAGTCCTTGGGCCCTGAAGGGCGACACTGAAGCTTTCTTT. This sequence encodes CASSPWALKGDTEAFF.

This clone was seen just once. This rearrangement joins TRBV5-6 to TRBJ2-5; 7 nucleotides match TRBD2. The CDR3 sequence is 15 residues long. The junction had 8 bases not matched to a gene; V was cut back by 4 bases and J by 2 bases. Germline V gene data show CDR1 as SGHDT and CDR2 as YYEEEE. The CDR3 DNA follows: TGTGCCAGCAGCCCATTAAGCGGGATTCAAGAGACCCAGTACTTC. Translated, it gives CASSPLSGIQETQYF. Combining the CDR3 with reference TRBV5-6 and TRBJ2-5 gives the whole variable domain DAGVTQSPTHLIKTRGQQVTLRCSPKSGHDTVSWYQQALGQGPQFIFQYYEEEERQRGNFPDRFSGHQFPNYSSELNVNALLLGDSALYLCASSPLSGIQETQYFGPGTRLLVL.

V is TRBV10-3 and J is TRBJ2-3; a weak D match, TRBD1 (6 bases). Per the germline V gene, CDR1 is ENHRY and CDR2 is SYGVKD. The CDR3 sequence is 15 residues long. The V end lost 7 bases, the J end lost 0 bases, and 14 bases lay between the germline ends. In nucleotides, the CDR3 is TGTGCCATCAACGCCGGGACACTGAGCACAGATACGCAGTATTTT. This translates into CAINAGTLSTDTQYF.